This T cell receptor (beta chain) is from a study of cytomegalovirus exposure and HLA in healthy donors (dated by TCRdb to between 2016 and 2019). For the wider study: An earlier analysis of 587 of the donors reported approximately 300 Gb of sequence data and 100 million to 120 million unique TCR beta sequences obtained from about 179 million T cells. An early release that covered around 590 HLA-typed donors contained approximately 300 gigabases of sequencing data and 85 million to 100 million unique TCR sequences. Among the roughly 400 genotyped donors, around 81% belonged to the genetic ancestry cluster associated with self-reported Caucasian donors. The study aimed to test whether signatures of past pathogen exposure could be identified by cataloging public T cell receptors. The study profiled the T cell repertoires of hundreds of subjects by immunosequencing and related them to cytomegalovirus serostatus. Along with the 666-subject first cohort, a separate validation cohort of over a hundred different subjects was used. High-throughput TCR immunosequencing, statistical association of individual TCRs with disease status, and machine learning were combined to predict cytomegalovirus infection status. To study patterns of TCR occurrence, a later analysis re-analyzed previously published TCR beta repertoires from more than 550 donors and added high-resolution HLA genotyping. Rather than drawing on any new phenotypic data, the later analysis identified candidate immune exposures from TCR beta sequences and the way those sequences occurred across donors. An earlier analysis of 587 of the donors applied high-throughput TCR beta sequencing to assess whether each TCR beta V gene segment acted as functional or pseudogenic. Donor age, sex, ethnicity and CMV serostatus were compiled together with the repertoire data. A later genetic analysis used genome-wide SNP genotypes for about 65% of the 666 donors, treating that subset as a discovery cohort. All discovery cohort repertoires had been generated using a single sequencing platform. HLA typing included class I and class II loci at four-digit resolution. Typing coverage varied by locus: about 620-640 donors for A, B, C, DRB1 and DQB1; roughly 510 for DQA1; approximately 610 for DPA1; more than 450 for DPB1. Roughly 5 DR-DQ haplotypes were treated as single units for association and clustering because of strong linkage in the cohort. Among some 410 genotyped donors of the cohort, an average of approximately 230,000 unique TCR beta nucleotide sequences were sequenced per donor, roughly a sixth of them non-productive. The paper as a whole reports these results and caveats: In an earlier analysis of some 640 of the donors, most TCR beta V segments were observed in productive rearrangements about 87% or about 30% of the time, broadly matching IMGT annotations. V-gene and J-gene trimming of TCR beta chains was associated with a missense DCLRE1C variant in a later genetic analysis, and the association was replicated in an independent cohort. According to a later analysis, most CMV-associated TCR beta chains appeared to be HLA-restricted, and the HLA associations seemed to be driven largely by CMV exposure. Linkage disequilibrium might explain the correlated functional status among segregating V segments, but an unknown experimental factor could not be excluded. In both the original and validation cohorts, the classifier was reported to diagnose cytomegalovirus status with high specificity and sensitivity. The study gave a list of more than 150 TCR beta chains associated with cytomegalovirus. A further reported finding was that TCR beta sequences accurately predicted the HLA-A and HLA-B alleles for most subjects in the first cohort. Across donors, most TCR sequences were observed very rarely, whereas some public TCRs were present in many individuals. A group of highly shared sequence variants was considered likely to be a technical artifact of the sequencing pipeline. Several of the top co-occurrence clusters appeared to be linked to parvovirus B19, influenza, CMV and Epstein-Barr virus, according to a later analysis. HLA typing was unavailable for some donors at each locus, so association tests used only the typed subset. The cohort was sequenced for TCR beta chains only, and without alpha or paired-chain data the features that could be detected were limited. Compared with equally common non-associated chains, HLA-associated TCR beta chains in a later analysis were more clonally expanded and had lower generation probabilities. The earlier analysis of about 600 of the donors excluded roughly 16 rarely observed V segments, including chromosome 9 orphons, because counts were too low. A few of the identified cytomegalovirus-associated TCR beta chains were confirmed in vitro to be specific for cytomegalovirus antigens. Compared with the roughly 670-donor mean, donors in an Asian-associated ancestry cluster had fewer N-insertions in productive TCRs, according to a later genetic analysis. Immune exposure information for the cohort was limited to CMV serostatus. It was suggested by the authors that the approach could potentially be generalized to other disease states and immunological phenotypes. A later analysis associated 15,000 to 20,000 TCR beta sequences with specific HLA alleles at a false discovery rate of 0.05. In a later analysis, the rate of TCR association differed among HLA loci, with DRB1 alleles having the most associated TCRs and HLA-C alleles having the fewest. The presence/absence analyses assumed that sequencing depth was roughly uniform across donors, and that assumption may not be true. When HLA alleles, especially DR and DQ, strongly co-occurred, attributing TCR associations to individual alleles was difficult.

Notes on this clone: Its target antigen remains unknown. There are no base qualities to consult, and no much larger clone falls within one base.

Receptor amplification or capture employed the immunoSEQ multiplex PCR assay. The multiplex PCR relied on a mix of 60 forward primers for TCR Vbeta segments and 13 reverse primers for TCR Jbeta segments. The CDR3 region of rearranged TCR beta genes was amplified from genomic DNA by a multiplex PCR assay. The Illumina HiSeq System was used to sequence the amplified TCR beta libraries as 87-base-pair reads. Turning to the authors' computational methods: In a later analysis, some 80 million unique TCR beta chains were counted across the roughly 610 repertoires, and approximately 11 million of these chains were shared by at least two donors. To remove PCR and sequencing errors, raw reads were error-corrected and collapsed into unique sequences using a nearest-neighbor algorithm that merged closely related sequences. V, D and J gene segments were assigned by aligning CDR3 sequences to IMGT reference sequences. For a sequence to be retained, a match of at least six nucleotides was required to both a V gene segment and a J gene segment. A rearrangement was called productive if the CDR3 had no stop codons and remained in frame with V and J, and every other rearrangement was called non-productive. CDR3 was defined by IMGT convention, running from the second conserved V-encoded cysteine to the conserved J-encoded phenylalanine. The earlier analysis of about 610 of the donors excluded sequences that lacked an unambiguous match to a single V gene segment. An earlier analysis of around 600 of the donors classified V segments as functional when productive rearrangements were above 56.7% and as segregating when the standard deviation between donors was above 5%. To diagnose cytomegalovirus status from the catalog of TCR beta chain sequences, a statistical classification framework was built. V and J gene assignment, in a later analysis, came from comparing TCR nucleotide sequences with IMGT/GENE-DB human TR gene sequences. Using the TCRdist pipeline, a later analysis assigned CDR3 sequences along with most-parsimonious VDJ recombination scenarios. A later analysis defined each TCR beta chain by its CDR3 amino acid sequence plus V-gene family, and excluded reads lacking a unique V-gene family. To address suspected cross-contamination and a sequencing artifact, a later analysis removed approximately 600 highly shared, low-generation-probability nucleotide sequences. For each public chain, a later analysis derived a clonal expansion index from normalized ranks of inferred template counts within each repertoire. In a later analysis, generation probabilities were computed using a VDJ recombination model fitted to out-of-frame rearrangements, and the results were checked against IGoR. In a later analysis, hypergeometric tests were used to score TCR-TCR, TCR-HLA and TCR-CMV co-occurrence, with a repertoire-size bias correction applied to TCR pairs. A later analysis estimated false discovery rates by permuting HLA or CMV assignments 20 times. In a later analysis, co-occurring TCRs were grouped using DBSCAN, and TCRdist sequence similarity was added for clustering within HLA-allele-positive subsets. Co-occurrence clustering excluded repertoires with fewer than 30,000 or more than 120,000 public chains, plus five with anomalous nucleotide sharing. TCRdb took over this immuneACCESS table, retaining in-frame rearrangements with V and J assigned. Such tables are incomplete; in checked studies, under half of the missing clones stem from an unresolved V gene, and the remainder is unexplained. Clonal size and the V and J genes are those of that table, whereas D and trimming came from the DNA. This sample gives under 200,000 clones in total; around 80% of them show up just once. The ten largest clones take up 6.3% of the sample.

In total, approximately 610 healthy bone marrow donors made up the cohort. At the time of sampling, every cohort member was nominally healthy, though immune exposures that went unrecorded were likely present. The donor tested CMV seropositive and was one of the 289 seropositive cohort members. A peripheral blood sample was provided by each donor, and peripheral blood mononuclear cells were used for TCR beta sequencing. The Qiagen DNeasy Blood Extraction Kit was used to extract genomic DNA from the blood cell samples. Sequencing input: PBMCs. The TCR originated in a male donor in good health and CMV-seropositive.

The CDR3 here reads CSAQRQAGNTIYF. The DNA sequence follows: TGCAGCGCCCAACGACAGGCTGGAAACACCATATATTTT. The chain links TRBV29-1 with TRBJ1-3; a tentative D call is TRBD1 (6 bases match). V lost 7 bases and J lost 2 bases; the stretch between them is 12 bases long. The CDR3 measures 13 amino acids from cysteine to phenylalanine. Solely the CDR3 DNA is kept, with 39 bases framed from the first base. CDR1 and CDR2 (SQVTM, ANQGSEA) derive from the germline V gene.